These 29 T cell receptor beta chains were all obtained from the same sample, sequenced in a study of blood T cell repertoires in COVID-19. Generated by immunoSEQ multiplex PCR, the TCRdb table keeps only in-frame clones and is missing some. The table has approximately 200,000 clones, roughly 85% seen once. The specimen sequenced was peripheral blood. These receptor sequences come from a woman between 25 and 40 years old with acute or convalescent COVID-19.

The V call is TRBV6-5, the J call TRBJ1-3; D is ambiguous. The germline gives CDR1 MNHEY, CDR2 SVGAGI. V lost 5 bases to trimming and J lost 3 bases, with 2 bases between them. The CDR3 runs to 11 residues. The CDR3 sequence is CASSRGNTIYF. The CDR3 DNA sequence: TGTGCCAGCAGTCGTGGAAACACCATATATTTT.

The rearrangement uses TRBV7-9 and TRBJ1-1; D gene uncertain. The CDR3 totals 15 residues. Germline V CDR1 and CDR2: SEHNR, FQNEAQ (reference sequence). V was pared by 5 bases and J by 0 bases, with 13 bases between. CDR3 region: CASSLGEAVNTEAFF. The CDR3 DNA sequence: TGTGCCAGCAGCCTCGGGGAGGCAGTGAACACTGAAGCTTTCTTT.

This chain connects TRBV7-9 to TRBJ1-1; 8 bases line up with TRBD1. CDR1 and CDR2 from the germline V gene are SEHNR and FQNEAQ (reference sequence). V lost 5 bases, J lost 6 bases, and 5 bases stayed unmatched. The CDR3 contains 13 residues. The CDR3 loop is CASSQTGVSEAFF. The CDR3 DNA is TGTGCCAGCAGCCAGACAGGGGTCTCTGAAGCTTTCTTT. Together with reference TRBV7-9 and TRBJ1-1, the CDR3 gives the full variable domain: DTGVSQNPRHKITKRGQNVTFRCDPISEHNRLYWYRQTLGQGPEFLTYFQNEAQLEKSRLLSDRFSAERPKGSFSTLEIQRTEQGDSAMYLCASSQTGVSEAFFGQGTRLTVV.

J is TRBJ1-5 and V is TRBV19, with D hard to call. The CDR3 is 16 residues long. Per the germline V gene, CDR1 is LNHDA and CDR2 is SQIVND (reference sequence). The V and J ends lost 9 bases and 3 bases respectively, with 21 bases between them. The CDR3 DNA reads TGTGCCAGCCTAGTTGAGGGTGGAGGTTACAATCAGCCCCAGCATTTT. It translates to CASLVEGGGYNQPQHF.

The chain has TRBV2 and TRBJ1-6, with D possibly being TRBD1 (6 bases). CDR1 and CDR2 from the germline V gene are SNHLY and FYNNEI. V was cut by 8 bases and J by 6 bases, with 8 bases left in between. The CDR3 is 12 residues long. In nucleotides, the CDR3 is TGTGCCAGCTCAGGGGTTAATTCACCCCTCCACTTT. Translation: CASSGVNSPLHF.

This chain uses TRBV5-4 with TRBJ2-1; 8 bases are shared with TRBD1. The germline CDR1 and CDR2 sequences are SGHNT and YYREEE (reference sequence). The CDR3 loop spans 16 amino acids. Unmatched junction bases numbered 6, after V lost 4 bases and J lost 0 bases. In nucleotides, the CDR3 is TGTGCCAGCAGCCTGGGACAGGTTAGCTCCTACAATGAGCAGTTCTTC. Translated: CASSLGQVSSYNEQFF.

This clone came up a few times. J is TRBJ2-3 and V is TRBV27; the match to TRBD2 covers 11 bases. V lost 4 bases and J lost 0; bases outside the gene matches: 18. CDR1 and CDR2 (germline): MNHEY, SMNVEV (reference sequence). This CDR3 region has 21 residues. CDR3 amino acids: CASSSRASTTSGTTSTDTQYF. In DNA form, the CDR3 reads TGTGCCAGCAGTTCGAGGGCCTCCACGACTAGCGGGACTACCAGCACAGATACGCAGTATTTT.

The chain is built from TRBV4-1 and TRBJ2-1; 14 bases are a match to TRBD2. Germline trimming cut 0 bases from V and 8 bases from J; bases unmatched to any gene: 12. Germline CDR1 is MGHRA and CDR2 is YSYEKL. CDR3 length: 19 amino acids. CDR3 amino acids: CASSQDPIATSGGVHEQFF. Here the CDR3 DNA reads TGCGCCAGCAGCCAAGACCCCATCGCGACTAGCGGGGGGGTTCATGAGCAGTTCTTC.

This chain joins TRBV27 and TRBJ1-2; TRBD1 aligns across 10 bases. CDR3 length equals 14 residues. Germline CDR1 MNHEY, CDR2 SMNVEV (reference sequence). Trimming at V came to 6 bases and at J to 8 bases, leaving 9 bases not matched to a gene. As DNA, the CDR3 is TGTGCCAGCAGGGAACGGGACAGGGGTAGAGGCTACACCTTC. Protein product: CASRERDRGRGYTF.

Remarks on this clone: Other DNA sequences in this sample translate to the same CDR3. The chain combines TRBV27 with TRBJ2-2; maybe TRBD2 (5 bases). Germline lookup yields CDR1 MNHEY and CDR2 SMNVEV (reference sequence). Trimming stripped 3 bases from V and 0 bases from J, with 11 bases between. The CDR3 consists of 16 residues. CDR3 region: CASSFRGVANTGELFF. The CDR3 region has the DNA TGTGCCAGCAGTTTCCGGGGAGTCGCGAACACCGGGGAGCTGTTTTTT.

This sequence joins TRBV6-4 and TRBJ2-3; D not resolved. Per the germline V gene, CDR1 is MRHNA and CDR2 is SNTAGT. Trimming cost V 3 bases and J 0 bases, with 10 bases left between them. The CDR3 sequence is 15 residues long. The CDR3, as DNA: TGTGCCAGCAGTGAACAATCCGGGAGCACAGATACGCAGTATTTT. It specifies CASSEQSGSTDTQYF.

The CDR3 sequence: CSVAGGEGEKLFF. In DNA, the CDR3 is TGCAGCGTTGCAGGCGGGGAGGGTGAAAAACTGTTTTTT. V gene TRBV29-1 combines with J gene TRBJ1-4; D is unresolved. The CDR3 is made up of 13 amino acids. CDR1 and CDR2 (germline): SQVTM, ANQGSEA. Trimming pared 4 bases from V and 7 bases from J, leaving 13 bases between. The variable domain in full, completed from reference TRBV29-1 and TRBJ1-4, reads SAVISQKPSRDICQRGTSLTIQCQVDSQVTMMFWYRQQPGQSLTLIATANQGSEATYESGFVIDKFPISRPNLTFSTLTVSNMSPEDSSIYLCSVAGGEGEKLFFGSGTQLSVL.

V usage is TRBV30 and J usage is TRBJ2-2; 7 nucleotides match TRBD1. The CDR3 is 15 residues long. Germline values: CDR1 GTSNPN, CDR2 SVGIG (reference sequence). V was pared by 8 bases and J by 1 base, with 10 bases of the junction left unmatched. The CDR3 DNA follows: TGTGCCAGGGCCGGGACAGCCGTGAACACCGGGGAGCTGTTTTTT. Its translation is CARAGTAVNTGELFF.

This chain uses TRBV28 with TRBJ1-5; D uncertain. CDR1 and CDR2 (germline): MDHEN, SYDVKM. This CDR3 is 14 amino acids long. Trimming removed 2 bases at V and 5 bases at J, with 10 bases between. The CDR3 protein is CASSLGVGDQPQHF. CDR3 DNA sequence: TGTGCCAGCAGTTTAGGGGTCGGGGATCAGCCCCAGCATTTT.

This chain uses TRBV9 with TRBJ2-7; 10 positions match TRBD2. V lost 3 bases to trimming and J lost 5 bases; unmatched junction nucleotides: 14. Germline CDR1 is SGDLS and CDR2 is YYNGEE. The CDR3 covers 17 residues. The CDR3 here is CASSGGSGGLARHEQYF. CDR3 DNA: TGTGCCAGCAGCGGAGGCTCGGGGGGACTAGCGAGGCACGAGCAGTACTTC.

The chain couples TRBV7-9 to TRBJ1-1; D gene uncertain. CDR3 length equals 12 residues. CDR1 and CDR2 from the germline V gene are SEHNR and FQNEAQ (reference sequence). Trimming stripped 2 bases from V and 7 bases from J, with 8 bases between. The CDR3 is CASSLFASEAFF. The CDR3 DNA reads as TGTGCCAGCAGCTTATTTGCCAGTGAAGCTTTCTTT. Full variable domain (outside the CDR3, taken from reference TRBV7-9 and TRBJ1-1): DTGVSQNPRHKITKRGQNVTFRCDPISEHNRLYWYRQTLGQGPEFLTYFQNEAQLEKSRLLSDRFSAERPKGSFSTLEIQRTEQGDSAMYLCASSLFASEAFFGQGTRLTVV.

The chain joins TRBV3-1 (or the pseudogene TRBV3-2) to TRBJ1-2; D is ambiguous. Germline CDR1 reads LGHDT; CDR2 reads YNNKEL (reference sequence). The CDR3 runs 11 residues. Deletions cut 2 bases from V and 7 bases from J, with 5 bases between. This chain's CDR3 is CASSQPGGYTF. The CDR3 region has the DNA TGTGCCAGCAGCCAACCGGGTGGCTACACCTTC.

The chain has TRBV7-9 and TRBJ2-1; D is possibly TRBD2 (6 bases). Germline values: CDR1 SEHNR, CDR2 FQNEAQ (reference sequence). This CDR3 region has 13 residues. The ends were cut back, 4 bases at V and 4 bases at J, with 8 bases in the middle. For the CDR3, the DNA is TGTGCCAGCAGCTCTCTAGCGTACAATGAGCAGTTCTTC. It translates to CASSSLAYNEQFF.

V usage is TRBV9 and J usage is TRBJ1-3; TRBD1 might be the D (6 bases). The CDR3 runs 16 residues. Per germline, CDR1 SGDLS and CDR2 YYNGEE. V was shortened by 3 bases and J by 4 bases, with 17 bases between the two germline ends. The CDR3 region is CASSADPRGSGNTIYF. CDR3 sequence (DNA): TGTGCCAGCAGCGCCGACCCCAGGGGCTCAGGAAACACCATATATTTT.

In DNA form, the CDR3 reads TGTGCCAGCAGCTTGGGCACAGGGTCGGAGACCCAGTACTTC. Translation: CASSLGTGSETQYF. The V and J genes are TRBV5-5 and TRBJ2-5, with D possibly being TRBD1 (6 bases). The CDR3 runs to 14 residues. Between the trimmed V and J ends, which lost 0 bases and 5 bases, there was a span of 11 bases. Germline CDR1 and CDR2: SGHKS and YYEKEE (reference sequence).

In this sample, this clone turned up a few times. The rearrangement joins TRBV19 to TRBJ1-2; D is ambiguous. The V gene's germline CDR1 is LNHDA and CDR2 SQIVND (reference sequence). The germline V and J ends were trimmed by 10 bases and 8 bases, with 11 bases remaining between them. The CDR3 extends over 10 amino acids. Written as DNA, the CDR3 is TGTGCCATACGGGATGAAGGCTACACCTTC. This sequence encodes CAIRDEGYTF.

The rearrangement links TRBV28 to TRBJ1-4; no clear D. Germline CDR1 reads MDHEN; CDR2 reads SYDVKM. The CDR3 has 14 amino acids. V was cut by 6 bases and J by 8 bases, with 16 bases left in between. CDR3: CASSRLTEWEKLFF. The CDR3 DNA sequence: TGTGCCAGCAGCCGTTTGACTGAATGGGAAAAACTGTTTTTT.

The rearrangement joins TRBV12-3 or TRBV12-4 to TRBJ2-5; 8 nucleotides line up with TRBD1. V shed 5 bases, J shed 5 bases, and the junction held 4 bases outside the gene matches. There are 13 residues in the CDR3. Here the CDR3 reads CASSQGQAETQYF. CDR3 DNA sequence: TGTGCCAGCAGTCAGGGACAGGCGGAGACCCAGTACTTC.

The gene calls are TRBV3-1 (or the pseudogene TRBV3-2) and TRBJ1-5, with 10 bases identical to TRBD1. The germline V gene encodes CDR1 LGHDT and CDR2 YNNKEL (reference sequence). J was trimmed by 1 base and V by 4 bases; bases with no gene match: 7. This CDR3 comprises 17 residues. The CDR3 sequence is CASSLTTGGRSNQPQHF. The DNA of the CDR3 is TGTGCCAGCAGCCTAACGACAGGGGGCCGAAGCAATCAGCCCCAGCATTTT.

The chain has TRBV6-1 and TRBJ1-5; D remains ambiguous. The CDR3 extends over 13 amino acids. Germline loops: CDR1 MNHNS, CDR2 SASEGT. Trimming took 2 bases from V and 7 from J, leaving 9 bases between them. CDR3 protein: CASSETGIQPQHF. The CDR3 nucleotides read TGTGCCAGCAGTGAAACGGGGATCCAGCCCCAGCATTTT.

The chain is built from TRBV3-1 (or the pseudogene TRBV3-2) and TRBJ2-2, with 9 nucleotides matching TRBD2. This CDR3 spans 16 amino acids. V trimming: 1 base; J trimming: 6 bases; junction bases outside the gene matches: 6. Germline assignment: CDR1 LGHDT and CDR2 YNNKEL (reference sequence). This CDR3 reads CASSQAAGGPAGELFF. The CDR3 DNA reads TGTGCCAGCAGCCAAGCGGCGGGAGGGCCTGCCGGGGAGCTGTTTTTT.

The chain employs TRBV29-1 and TRBJ2-1, with TRBD2 matching 13 bases. The CDR3 contains 15 residues. Germline loops: CDR1 SQVTM, CDR2 ANQGSEA. V lost 5 bases and J lost 7; bases outside the gene matches: 8. CDR3 nucleotides: TGCAGCGTTACCCGCCGACTAGCGGGAGGTAATGAGCAGTTCTTC. This codes for CSVTRRLAGGNEQFF.

This chain links TRBV30 with TRBJ2-4, with D possibly TRBD1 on 6 matching bases. V gave up 1 base and J gave up 2 bases, with 6 bases separating them. The length of the CDR3 is 13 residues. Germline V gene sequence: CDR1 GTSNPN, CDR2 SVGIG (reference sequence). The CDR3 DNA reads as TGTGCCTGGAGTGGGGACACCAAAAACATTCAGTACTTC. Its protein product is CAWSGDTKNIQYF. The full variable domain, in which reference TRBV30 and TRBJ2-4 provide the parts outside the CDR3, is SQTIHQWPATLVQPVGSPLSLECTVEGTSNPNLYWYRQAAGRGLQLLFYSVGIGQISSEVPQNLSASRPQDRQFILSSKKLLLSDSGFYLCAWSGDTKNIQYFGAGTRLSVL.

This clone has a handful of counts. CDR3 sequence reads: CASSQEGGQPQHF. DNA for the CDR3: TGTGCCAGCAGCCAAGAGGGGGGTCAGCCCCAGCATTTT. The chain links TRBV14 to TRBJ1-5, with D possibly TRBD1 on 5 matching bases. Germline CDR1 and CDR2: SGHDN and FVKESK. V was trimmed by 0 bases and J by 6 bases, leaving 6 bases between them. The CDR3 extends over 13 amino acids.